This is a list of T cell receptor beta chains from one sample in a study of OX40 agonist ivuxolimab in advanced cancers. Produced via immunoSEQ multiplex PCR; TCRdb's table is partial and in-frame only. This table holds around 110,000 clones, approximately 89% found once. Sequences were derived from CD4+ or CD8+ T cells sorted from blood, sampled in a trial of the OX40 agonist ivuxolimab. These receptors were taken from an adult with an advanced solid tumor such as melanoma, head and neck, liver or kidney cancer. Each CDR3 is given with its conserved first and last residue. The D gene is left open where the match is weak. Only some rows state a clone size, as once, few, many or a class for expanded clones.

d_gene	len	v_gene	j_gene	abundance	CDR3aa	CDR3nt
TRBD2	14	TRBV2	TRBJ2-1	once	CASSPSGGYNEQFF	TGTGCCAGCAGTCCTAGCGGGGGCTACAATGAGCAGTTCTTC
TRBD1	16	TRBV5-1	TRBJ1-3	.	CASSLQQGISGNTIYF	TGCGCCAGCAGCTTGCAACAGGGGATCTCTGGAAACACCATATATTTT
TRBD1	15	TRBV2	TRBJ1-6	.	CASRLDRDNNSPLHF	TGTGCCAGCAGGCTTGACAGGGACAATAATTCACCCCTCCACTTT
.	14	TRBV5-6	TRBJ2-1	.	CASSLGGRSNEQFF	TGTGCCAGCAGCTTGGGGGGACGGAGCAATGAGCAGTTCTTC
.	15	TRBV7-9	TRBJ1-5	once	CASSPPGFGNQPQHF	TGTGCCAGCAGCCCCCCGGGGTTTGGCAATCAGCCCCAGCATTTT
.	14	TRBV28	TRBJ1-2	.	CASSFGGSYYGYTF	TGTGCCAGCAGTTTCGGGGGAAGCTACTATGGCTACACCTTC
TRBD1	14	TRBV10-3	TRBJ1-2	once	CAISAVTGGKGYTF	TGTGCCATCAGTGCCGTAACAGGGGGAAAAGGCTACACCTTC
.	13	TRBV6-5	TRBJ1-1	.	CASSPPMNTEAFF	TGTGCCAGCAGCCCTCCAATGAACACTGAAGCTTTCTTT
.	13	TRBV19	TRBJ1-2	.	CASSIGQGQGYTF	TGTGCCAGTAGTATTGGGCAGGGGCAAGGCTACACCTTC
TRBD2	14	TRBV10-3	TRBJ2-7	.	CAISGSGASYEQYF	TGTGCCATCAGTGGTAGCGGGGCCTCCTACGAGCAGTACTTC
.	13	TRBV7-3	TRBJ2-2	once	CASSLSNTGELFF	TGTGCCAGCAGCTTATCGAACACCGGGGAGCTGTTTTTT
.	13	TRBV19	TRBJ2-1	.	CASSLGRSQTEFF	TGTGCCAGTAGTCTAGGACGGTCCCAAACGGAGTTCTTC
.	12	TRBV29-1	TRBJ2-7	.	CSVVTESYEQYF	TGCAGCGTTGTGACAGAGAGCTACGAGCAGTACTTC
.	15	TRBV5-1	TRBJ1-6	.	CASSSGTKGNSPLHF	TGCGCCAGCAGCTCCGGGACAAAGGGTAATTCACCCCTCCACTTT
.	15	TRBV10-1	TRBJ1-6	.	CASSADFGANSPLHF	TGCGCCAGCAGTGCGGATTTCGGCGCGAATTCACCCCTCCACTTT
.	13	TRBV29-1	TRBJ1-1	.	CSVARSQDRGAFF	TGCAGCGTTGCGAGATCTCAGGACCGGGGGGCTTTCTTT
TRBD2	15	TRBV18	TRBJ2-7	.	CASSPRTSGSYEQYF	TGTGCCAGCTCACCGAGGACTAGCGGGAGTTACGAGCAGTACTTC
.	14	TRBV9	TRBJ2-7	.	CASSVGGSSYEQYF	TGTGCCAGCAGCGTAGGCGGCTCGTCCTACGAGCAGTACTTC
.	13	TRBV7-8	TRBJ1-2	.	CASSLRREYGYTF	TGTGCCAGCAGCTTACGCAGGGAATATGGCTACACCTTC
.	17	TRBV27	TRBJ1-1	.	CASSLPPGRGMNTEAFF	TGTGCCAGCAGTTTACCTCCGGGACGGGGGATGAACACTGAAGCTTTCTTT
.	15	TRBV7-2	TRBJ1-2	.	CASSLNQETDYGYTF	TGTGCCAGCAGCTTAAACCAGGAGACGGACTATGGCTACACCTTC
.	16	TRBV25-1	TRBJ1-4	.	CASSVGQTATNEKLFF	TGTGCCAGCAGTGTCGGACAGACTGCAACTAATGAAAAACTGTTTTTT
TRBD2	16	TRBV6-6	TRBJ2-7	.	CASSYSTSGGGVRQYF	TGTGCCAGCAGTTACTCGACTAGCGGGGGCGGGGTGAGACAGTACTTC
TRBD2	16	TRBV11-2	TRBJ2-7	few	CASSPVAGWSSYEQYF	TGTGCCAGCAGCCCGGTAGCGGGTTGGTCCTCCTACGAGCAGTACTTC
TRBD2	17	TRBV7-8	TRBJ2-1	.	CASSLERTSGRMNEQFF	TGTGCCAGCAGCTTAGAAAGGACTAGCGGGAGGATGAATGAGCAGTTCTTC
TRBD1	13	TRBV2	TRBJ2-7	.	CASVIDRDYEQYF	TGTGCCAGCGTAATAGACAGGGACTACGAGCAGTACTTC
.	14	TRBV5-6	TRBJ2-7	.	CASSFNLDSYEQYF	TGTGCCAGCAGCTTCAACTTAGATAGTTACGAGCAGTACTTC
.	13	TRBV21-1	TRBJ1-1	.	CASSPRDSFEAFF	TGTGCCAGCAGCCCCCGGGACAGCTTTGAAGCTTTCTTT
TRBD1	19	TRBV10-2	TRBJ2-1	.	CASSHTGTGTFLSYNEQFF	TGCGCCAGCAGTCACACCGGGACAGGGACATTTCTCTCCTACAATGAGCAGTTCTTC
.	13	TRBV7-9	TRBJ2-1	.	CAASLGGYNEQFF	TGTGCCGCCAGTCTTGGGGGTTACAATGAGCAGTTCTTC
TRBD1	16	TRBV28	TRBJ1-5	.	CASSRTGISSNQPQHF	TGTGCCAGCAGCAGGACAGGGATAAGTAGCAATCAGCCCCAGCATTTT
.	13	TRBV14	TRBJ1-5	.	CASSQGGYQPQHF	TGTGCCAGCAGCCAAGGGGGGTATCAGCCCCAGCATTTT
.	15	TRBV10-3	TRBJ2-2	.	CAIRRNAGDTGELFF	TGTGCCATCAGGCGAAACGCTGGCGACACCGGGGAGCTGTTTTTT
.	15	TRBV6-5	TRBJ2-1	few	CASSYGFGGENEQFF	TGTGCCAGCAGTTACGGGTTTGGGGGCGAGAATGAGCAGTTCTTC
.	15	TRBV6-1	TRBJ2-5	.	CASSVSSTYQETQYF	TGTGCCAGCAGTGTGAGCAGCACGTACCAAGAGACCCAGTACTTC
TRBD1	14	TRBV18	TRBJ2-7	.	CASSPDRGTHEQYF	TGTGCCAGCTCGCCGGACAGGGGAACCCACGAGCAGTACTTC
.	15	TRBV11-2	TRBJ2-1	.	CASSLGQGSYNEQFF	TGTGCCAGCAGCTTAGGGCAGGGCTCCTACAATGAGCAGTTCTTC
.	14	TRBV7-8	TRBJ2-7	.	CASSLSRGSHEQYF	TGTGCCAGCAGCTTAAGCCGGGGATCGCACGAGCAGTACTTC
.	12	TRBV6-5	TRBJ1-1	.	CASSFGPNEAFF	TGTGCCAGCAGCTTCGGACCGAACGAAGCTTTCTTT
TRBD2	17	TRBV7-8	TRBJ2-3	.	CASSYRGSGSVADTQYF	TGTGCCAGCAGCTACCGAGGGAGCGGGAGTGTTGCAGATACGCAGTATTTT
.	12	TRBV25-1	TRBJ2-1	few	CASSLPSGEQFF	TGTGCCAGCAGTTTACCTTCGGGGGAGCAGTTCTTC
TRBD1	16	TRBV6-1	TRBJ2-7	.	CASREVPGTGVGEQYF	TGTGCCAGCAGGGAAGTCCCCGGGACAGGGGTCGGCGAGCAGTACTTC
TRBD1	18	TRBV5-1	TRBJ1-6	.	CASSRLPAGGQGNSPLHF	TGCGCCAGCAGCAGGCTACCCGCAGGGGGCCAGGGTAATTCACCCCTCCACTTT
.	13	TRBV2	TRBJ1-5	.	CASHGGFSQPQHF	TGTGCCAGCCATGGGGGGTTTTCTCAGCCCCAGCATTTT
TRBD2	16	TRBV5-6	TRBJ2-2	.	CASSVGLAGATGELFF	TGTGCCAGCAGCGTCGGACTAGCGGGAGCTACCGGGGAGCTGTTTTTT